One and the same sample provided the 31 T cell receptor beta chains below, sequenced in a study of graft-versus-host responses after intestinal transplantation. No cognate antigen is known for these TCRs. Sequencing used immunoSEQ multiplex PCR; TCRdb keeps in-frame clones, though not all of them. The repertoire has more than 90,000 clones, about 92% of them found once; the top ten carry roughly 1.2%. The material sequenced was unstimulated CD8+ T cells sorted from spleen or lymph node cells, taken before transplant. The receptors were sampled from a human donor who was the organ donor for an intestinal transplant.

The J gene is TRBJ2-5, the V gene TRBV19; D is perhaps TRBD2 (7 bases). The CDR3 consists of 16 residues. Per germline, CDR1 LNHDA and CDR2 SQIVND (reference sequence). The V end lost 3 bases, the J end lost 1 base, and 15 bases lay between the germline ends. CDR3 nucleotides: TGTGCCAGTAGTATGGAGGGGGGGGACTTCCAAGAGACCCAGTACTTC. Translating it yields CASSMEGGDFQETQYF.

The V call is TRBV19, the J call TRBJ2-2; D is unclear. This CDR3 is built from 12 residues. Trimming removed 1 base at V and 6 bases at J, with 3 bases between. CDR1 and CDR2 from the germline V gene are LNHDA and SQIVND (reference sequence). The CDR3 DNA reads as TGTGCCAGTAGTATAGGATCCGGGGAGCTGTTTTTT. Its translation is CASSIGSGELFF.

The chain links TRBV12-2 to TRBJ2-3; the D call of TRBD1 is as the table states it, not checked on the DNA. TRBV12-2 constitutes a pseudogene. The CDR3 spans 15 residues. The CDR3 sequence: CASRIRDRGTDTQYF. CDR3 sequence (DNA): TGTGCAAGTCGCATCCGGGACAGGGGCACAGATACGCAGTATTTT.

The chain links TRBV9 to TRBJ2-1; 10 nucleotides line up with TRBD1. Germline values: CDR1 SGDLS, CDR2 YYNGEE. The CDR3 length is 15 residues. The V gene end was trimmed by 0 bases and the J gene end by 4 bases; junction bases not matched to a gene: 1. CDR3 sequence (DNA): TGTGCCAGCAGCGTAGCGGGACAGGGGTACAATGAGCAGTTCTTC. Its protein is CASSVAGQGYNEQFF.

The chain joins TRBV2 to TRBJ2-1; 7 bases match TRBD1. With 6 bases clipped from V and 4 bases from J, the junction kept 6 bases outside the gene matches. This CDR3 comprises 14 residues. The V gene's germline CDR1 is SNHLY and CDR2 FYNNEI. CDR3 in amino acids: CASRNRGRYNEQFF. CDR3 sequence (DNA): TGTGCCAGCAGGAACAGGGGACGTTACAATGAGCAGTTCTTC.

The rearrangement joins TRBV27 to TRBJ2-1; 14 nucleotides agree with TRBD2. Germline trimming cut 6 bases from V and 3 bases from J; bases unmatched to any gene: 7. There are 17 residues in the CDR3. Germline assignment: CDR1 MNHEY and CDR2 SMNVEV (reference sequence). The CDR3 here is CASRPKGLAGGYNEQFF. The CDR3 region has the DNA TGTGCCAGCAGGCCGAAAGGACTAGCGGGAGGCTACAATGAGCAGTTCTTC.

This rearrangement joins TRBV21-1 to TRBJ2-6. TRBV21-1 is labeled a pseudogene. The CDR3 runs 17 residues. CDR3 coding DNA: TGTGCCAGCAGCATAGGGCCAAGGCACTCTGGGGCCAACGTCCTGACTTTC. Translated: CASSIGPRHSGANVLTF.

The chain carries TRBV28 and TRBJ1-2; 9 bases align to TRBD1. CDR1 is MDHEN and CDR2 is SYDVKM in the germline V gene. J lost 3 bases, V lost 3 bases, and 5 bases had no gene match. The CDR3 spans 15 residues. CDR3 coding DNA: TGTGCCAGCAGTTTTGTGGGACAGGGATACTATGGCTACACCTTC. Amino acid sequence: CASSFVGQGYYGYTF.

The rearrangement uses TRBV9 and TRBJ2-1, with 13 bases aligning to TRBD2. This CDR3 has 14 amino acids. CDR1 is SGDLS and CDR2 is YYNGEE in the germline V gene. With V trimmed by 4 bases and J by 7 bases, 2 bases remained unmatched. Written as DNA, the CDR3 is TGTGCCAGCAGCTTGGGACTAGCGGGGAATGAGCAGTTCTTC. Translation gives CASSLGLAGNEQFF.

CDR3 sequence (DNA): TGTGCCAGCAGTGTTGAGGGGGGTGGAACTGAAGCTTTCTTT. As protein: CASSVEGGGTEAFF. The chain links TRBV2 to TRBJ1-1; D perhaps matches TRBD1 (6 bases). Germline CDR1 SNHLY, CDR2 FYNNEI. The CDR3 runs 14 residues. Trimming took 4 bases from V and 5 from J, leaving 14 bases between them.

The CDR3 DNA follows: TGTGCCAGCAGCCCCAGCAGAGACAATCAGCCCCAGCATTTT. The encoded protein is CASSPSRDNQPQHF. The rearrangement joins TRBV28 to TRBJ1-5; D not resolved. The CDR3 is made up of 14 amino acids. Trimming cost V 6 bases and J 3 bases, with 12 bases left between them. Germline assignment: CDR1 MDHEN and CDR2 SYDVKM.

In this sample, this clone turned up once. This sequence joins TRBV29-1 and TRBJ2-2; D uncertain. The germline V and J ends were trimmed by 1 base and 6 bases, with 3 bases remaining between them. CDR3 size: 11 residues. Germline V gives CDR1 SQVTM, CDR2 ANQGSEA. This chain's CDR3 is CSVEGPGELFF. CDR3 DNA: TGCAGCGTTGAAGGTCCCGGGGAGCTGTTTTTT.

V is TRBV7-9 and J is TRBJ2-7; 7 positions agree with TRBD2. The CDR3 runs to 13 residues. The ends lost 2 bases at V and 10 bases at J; junction bases unmatched: 8. Germline CDR1 and CDR2: SEHNR and FQNEAQ (reference sequence). The CDR3, as DNA: TGTGCCAGCAGCTTATTAGGGGAGGGTGTCCAGTACTTC. Its translation: CASSLLGEGVQYF. Full variable domain (missing parts from reference TRBV7-9 and TRBJ2-7): DTGVSQNPRHKITKRGQNVTFRCDPISEHNRLYWYRQTLGQGPEFLTYFQNEAQLEKSRLLSDRFSAERPKGSFSTLEIQRTEQGDSAMYLCASSLLGEGVQYFGPGTRLTVT.

V is TRBV5-1 and J is TRBJ2-7; 10 bases are a match to TRBD2. The germline V gene has CDR1 SGHRS and CDR2 YFSETQ. V was pared by 2 bases and J by 6 bases, with 2 bases of the junction left unmatched. This CDR3 has 13 residues. The CDR3 coding sequence is TGCGCCAGCAGCTTAGGGACTAGCGCCGAGCAGTACTTC. It specifies CASSLGTSAEQYF.

V and J are TRBV7-9 and TRBJ2-1; D is tentatively TRBD1 or TRBD2 (5 bases each). CDR3 size: 15 residues. Germline V CDR1 and CDR2: SEHNR, FQNEAQ (reference sequence). V gave up 2 bases and J gave up 6 bases, with 14 bases separating them. This chain's CDR3 is CASSLIPEGFNEQFF. The CDR3 coding sequence is TGTGCCAGCAGCTTAATCCCCGAGGGGTTCAATGAGCAGTTCTTC.

The V and J genes are TRBV28 and TRBJ1-4; D not certain. In germline, CDR1 is MDHEN, CDR2 SYDVKM. The V end was cut by 3 bases, the J end by 6 bases, with 11 bases between. The CDR3 is made up of 14 amino acids. The CDR3 DNA follows: TGTGCCAGCAGTTTCGGCCACAAGGATGAAAAACTGTTTTTT. This encodes CASSFGHKDEKLFF.

The chain recombines TRBV28 with TRBJ2-7, with D possibly matching TRBD1 (6 bases). Trimming removed 3 bases from V and 5 bases from J, with 11 bases in between. Germline CDR1 reads MDHEN; CDR2 reads SYDVKM. This CDR3 spans 13 amino acids. The CDR3: CASSFARGHEQYF. CDR3 DNA: TGTGCCAGCAGTTTTGCCAGGGGCCACGAGCAGTACTTC.

This CDR3 reads CASSWPGGDNYNEQFF. The CDR3 bases are TGTGCCAGCAGCTGGCCCGGGGGAGACAACTACAATGAGCAGTTCTTC. This sequence joins TRBV7-8 and TRBJ2-1; the D gene is possibly TRBD2 (6 bases). Trimming cost V 4 bases and J 3 bases, with 16 bases left between them. In germline, CDR1 is SGHVS, CDR2 FQNEAQ. The CDR3 contains 16 residues.

V is TRBV4-1 and J is TRBJ1-5, with D perhaps matching TRBD1 (6 bases). Looked up from germline, CDR1 is MGHRA and CDR2 is YSYEKL. The V gene lost 8 bases and the J gene lost 0 bases, with 14 bases spanning the gap. This CDR3 is 15 amino acids long. This chain's CDR3 is CASAPGHISNQPQHF. CDR3 nucleotide sequence: TGCGCCAGCGCCCCGGGACATATTAGCAATCAGCCCCAGCATTTT.

The chain employs TRBV4-1 and TRBJ2-1, with TRBD2 matching over 7 bases. The CDR3 totals 12 residues. V gave up 6 bases and J gave up 6 bases; unmatched junction bases: 2. Germline lookup yields CDR1 MGHRA and CDR2 YSYEKL. DNA of the CDR3: TGCGCCAGCAGTCCGGGGGGCAATGAGCAGTTCTTC. Amino acids: CASSPGGNEQFF.

The chain links TRBV27 to TRBJ2-3, with TRBD2 matching over 7 bases. The CDR3 loop spans 17 amino acids. V shed 4 bases, J shed 5 bases, and the junction held 15 bases outside the gene matches. Looked up from germline, CDR1 is MNHEY and CDR2 is SMNVEV (reference sequence). CDR3 region: CASSWGFPGGGVDTQYF. CDR3 DNA: TGTGCCAGCAGTTGGGGCTTTCCGGGAGGAGGGGTAGATACGCAGTATTTT.

The chain has TRBV30 and TRBJ2-7; D may be TRBD1 (6 bases). V was shortened by 0 bases and J by 3 bases, with 9 bases between the two germline ends. The CDR3 loop spans 13 amino acids. CDR1 and CDR2 (germline): GTSNPN, SVGIG (reference sequence). The chain's CDR3 is CAWSVYRDYEQYF. The CDR3 DNA sequence: TGTGCCTGGAGTGTATACAGGGACTACGAGCAGTACTTC. Drawing the rest from reference TRBV30 and TRBJ2-7, the complete variable domain is SQTIHQWPATLVQPVGSPLSLECTVEGTSNPNLYWYRQAAGRGLQLLFYSVGIGQISSEVPQNLSASRPQDRQFILSSKKLLLSDSGFYLCAWSVYRDYEQYFGPGTRLTVT.

The rearrangement uses TRBV6-1 and TRBJ2-1, with unresolved D. V dropped 1 base and J dropped 0 bases, with 7 bases sitting between them. Germline values: CDR1 MNHNS, CDR2 SASEGT. The CDR3 loop spans 15 amino acids. The CDR3 nucleotides read TGTGCCAGCAGTGAAGGGGTAAGCTCCTACAATGAGCAGTTCTTC. Its translation is CASSEGVSSYNEQFF.

The gene calls are TRBV6-1 and TRBJ1-3, with 7 bases that match TRBD1. Per germline, CDR1 MNHNS and CDR2 SASEGT. V shed 8 bases and J 0 bases; nucleotides not matched to a gene: 7. CDR3 length: 15 residues. The CDR3 reads CASRQGLLSGNTIYF. CDR3 coding DNA: TGTGCCAGCCGACAGGGATTACTCTCTGGAAACACCATATATTTT.

The V and J genes are TRBV27 and TRBJ2-1; no clear D. The CDR3 runs 14 residues. Germline assignment: CDR1 MNHEY and CDR2 SMNVEV (reference sequence). Trimming removed 4 bases at V and 9 bases at J, with 16 bases between. For the CDR3, the DNA is TGTGCCAGCAGTTCCGGGTCATCTCCCAGTGAGCAGTTCTTC. Translated, it gives CASSSGSSPSEQFF.

The chain combines TRBV7-2 with TRBJ2-7; 16 positions agree with TRBD2. The CDR3 covers 17 residues. Trimming at V came to 5 bases and at J to 5 bases, leaving 9 bases not matched to a gene. The germline CDR1 and CDR2 sequences are SGHTA and FQGNSA. The DNA of the CDR3 is TGTGCCAGCAGCCCGGGACTAGCGGGAGGGCCTTGGGACGAGCAGTACTTC. This translates into CASSPGLAGGPWDEQYF.

V usage is TRBV27 and J usage is TRBJ1-4, with D maybe TRBD1 (6 bases). CDR3 length: 17 amino acids. V lost 7 bases, J lost 5 bases, and 23 bases lay in between. From germline, CDR1 is MNHEY and CDR2 SMNVEV (reference sequence). As DNA, the CDR3 is TGTGCCAGCACCGTAGGGGGGCGCAAGGACCCAAATGAAAAACTGTTTTTT. Translated, it gives CASTVGGRKDPNEKLFF.

The V call is TRBV7-8, the J call TRBJ2-7, with 8 bases aligning to TRBD2. CDR3 length: 14 amino acids. The junction had 4 bases not matched to a gene; V was cut back by 3 bases and J by 3 bases. Looked up from germline, CDR1 is SGHVS and CDR2 is FQNEAQ. CDR3 bases: TGTGCCAGCAGCTTCGGGGGGGACTACTACGAGCAGTACTTC. It translates to CASSFGGDYYEQYF.

This chain links TRBV29-1 with TRBJ2-7, with 12 bases that match TRBD2. The CDR3 length is 15 residues. Germline values: CDR1 SQVTM, CDR2 ANQGSEA. The J segment lost 5 bases and the V segment lost 4 bases, leaving 9 bases of the junction unmatched. CDR3 protein: CSVAPLAGGLHEQYF. Here the CDR3 DNA reads TGCAGCGTTGCACCACTAGCGGGAGGCCTTCACGAGCAGTACTTC.

This clone appeared once. This chain links TRBV29-1 with TRBJ1-1; no definite D call. CDR3 length equals 11 residues. V was pared by 5 bases and J by 4 bases, with 8 bases between. Germline assignment: CDR1 SQVTM and CDR2 ANQGSEA. Written as DNA, the CDR3 is TGCAGCGTTCAGGAGGGCACTGAAGCTTTCTTT. Translated, it gives CSVQEGTEAFF.

The V call is TRBV30, the J call TRBJ2-7, with D uncertain. Germline lookup yields CDR1 GTSNPN and CDR2 SVGIG (reference sequence). With 0 bases removed from V and 3 bases from J, the gap between germline ends came to 15 bases. This CDR3 comprises 15 residues. CDR3 coding DNA: TGTGCCTGGAGTGTACCAAGCGAAGCCTACTACGAGCAGTACTTC. Amino acids: CAWSVPSEAYYEQYF.